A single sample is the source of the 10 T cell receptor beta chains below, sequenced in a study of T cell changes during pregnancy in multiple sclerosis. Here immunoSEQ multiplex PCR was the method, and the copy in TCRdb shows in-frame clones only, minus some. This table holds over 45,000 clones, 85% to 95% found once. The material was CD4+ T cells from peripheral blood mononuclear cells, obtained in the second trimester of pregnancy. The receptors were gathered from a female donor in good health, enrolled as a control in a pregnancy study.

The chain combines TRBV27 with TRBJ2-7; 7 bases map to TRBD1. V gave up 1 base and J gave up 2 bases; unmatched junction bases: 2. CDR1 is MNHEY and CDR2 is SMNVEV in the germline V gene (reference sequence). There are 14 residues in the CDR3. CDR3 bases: TGTGCCAGCAGTTTATACAGGGGCCCCTACGAGCAGTACTTC. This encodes CASSLYRGPYEQYF.

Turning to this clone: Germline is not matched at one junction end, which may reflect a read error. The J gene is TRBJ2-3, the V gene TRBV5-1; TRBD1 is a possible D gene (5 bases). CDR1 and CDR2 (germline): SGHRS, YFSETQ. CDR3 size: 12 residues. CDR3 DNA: TGCGCCAGCAGCTTGGAGACAGAAACGCAGTATTTT. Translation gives CASSLETETQYF.

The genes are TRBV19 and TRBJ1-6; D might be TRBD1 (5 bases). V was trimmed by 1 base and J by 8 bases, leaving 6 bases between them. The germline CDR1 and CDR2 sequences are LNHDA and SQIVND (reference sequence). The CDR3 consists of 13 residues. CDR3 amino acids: CASSIGGDSPLHF. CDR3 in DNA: TGTGCCAGTAGTATAGGGGGCGATTCACCCCTCCACTTT.

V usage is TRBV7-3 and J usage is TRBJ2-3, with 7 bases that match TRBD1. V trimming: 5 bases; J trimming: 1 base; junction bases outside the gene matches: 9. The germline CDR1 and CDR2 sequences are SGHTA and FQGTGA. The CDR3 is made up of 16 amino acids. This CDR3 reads CASSAAGTDRTDTQYF. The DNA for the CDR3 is TGTGCCAGCAGCGCGGCCGGGACAGACCGCACAGATACGCAGTATTTT.

In DNA, the CDR3 is TGTGCCAGCAGCTTGAAAGGGGAAGATACGCAGTATTTT. Translation: CASSLKGEDTQYF. The gene calls are TRBV7-9 and TRBJ2-3, with D tentatively TRBD1 (5 bases). The CDR3 loop spans 13 amino acids. Germline assignment: CDR1 SEHNR and CDR2 FQNEAQ (reference sequence). Trimming took 3 bases from V and 5 from J, leaving 9 bases between them.

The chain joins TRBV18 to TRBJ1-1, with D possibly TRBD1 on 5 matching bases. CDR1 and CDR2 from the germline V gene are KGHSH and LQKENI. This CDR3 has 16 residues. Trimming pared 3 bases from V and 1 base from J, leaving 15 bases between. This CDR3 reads CASSPRAGKPNTEAFF. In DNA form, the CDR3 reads TGTGCCAGCTCACCTAGGGCAGGGAAGCCGAACACTGAAGCTTTCTTT.

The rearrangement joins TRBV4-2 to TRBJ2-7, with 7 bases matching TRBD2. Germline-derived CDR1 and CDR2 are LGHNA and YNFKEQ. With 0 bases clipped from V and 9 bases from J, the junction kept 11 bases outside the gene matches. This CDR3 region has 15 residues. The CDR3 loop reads CASSQDPGLISSQYF. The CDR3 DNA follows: TGTGCCAGCAGCCAAGATCCGGGACTAATATCGTCGCAGTACTTC.

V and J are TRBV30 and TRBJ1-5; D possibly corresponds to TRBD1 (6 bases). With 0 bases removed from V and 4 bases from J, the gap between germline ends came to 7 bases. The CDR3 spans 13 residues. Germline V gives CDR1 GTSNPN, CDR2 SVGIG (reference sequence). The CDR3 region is CAWSVDRNQPQHF. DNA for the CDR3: TGTGCCTGGAGTGTAGACAGGAATCAGCCCCAGCATTTT.

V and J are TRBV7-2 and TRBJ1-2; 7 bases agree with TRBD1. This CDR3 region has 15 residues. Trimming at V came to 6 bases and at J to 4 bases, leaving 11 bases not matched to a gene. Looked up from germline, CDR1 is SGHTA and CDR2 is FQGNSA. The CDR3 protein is CASSLRTGERYGYTF. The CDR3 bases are TGTGCCAGCAGTTTAAGAACAGGGGAGCGCTATGGCTACACCTTC.

CDR3: CASSGLGGAGYGNQPQHF. The CDR3 coding sequence is TGTGCCAGCAGCGGACTCGGGGGGGCAGGGTATGGCAATCAGCCCCAGCATTTT. This rearrangement joins TRBV7-9 to TRBJ1-5, with D possibly TRBD1 on 6 matching bases. Germline V gene lookup returns CDR1 SEHNR and CDR2 FQNEAQ (reference sequence). V gave up 5 bases and J gave up 2 bases, with 22 bases separating them. The CDR3 loop spans 18 amino acids. Drawing the rest from reference TRBV7-9 and TRBJ1-5, the complete variable domain is DTGVSQNPRHKITKRGQNVTFRCDPISEHNRLYWYRQTLGQGPEFLTYFQNEAQLEKSRLLSDRFSAERPKGSFSTLEIQRTEQGDSAMYLCASSGLGGAGYGNQPQHFGDGTRLSIL.